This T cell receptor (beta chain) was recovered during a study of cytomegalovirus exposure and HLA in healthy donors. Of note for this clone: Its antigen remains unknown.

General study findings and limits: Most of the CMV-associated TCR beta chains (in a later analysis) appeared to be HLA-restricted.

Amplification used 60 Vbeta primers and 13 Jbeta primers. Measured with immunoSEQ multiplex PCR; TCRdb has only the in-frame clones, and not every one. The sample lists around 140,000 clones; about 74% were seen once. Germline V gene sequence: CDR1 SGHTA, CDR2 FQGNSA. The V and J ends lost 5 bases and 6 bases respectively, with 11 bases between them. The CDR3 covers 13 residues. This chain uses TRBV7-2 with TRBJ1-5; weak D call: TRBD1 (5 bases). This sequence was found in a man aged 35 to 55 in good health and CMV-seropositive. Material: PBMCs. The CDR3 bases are TGTGCCAGCAGCCTAGGGGAGGGTCAGCCCCAGCATTTT. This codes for CASSLGEGQPQHF.